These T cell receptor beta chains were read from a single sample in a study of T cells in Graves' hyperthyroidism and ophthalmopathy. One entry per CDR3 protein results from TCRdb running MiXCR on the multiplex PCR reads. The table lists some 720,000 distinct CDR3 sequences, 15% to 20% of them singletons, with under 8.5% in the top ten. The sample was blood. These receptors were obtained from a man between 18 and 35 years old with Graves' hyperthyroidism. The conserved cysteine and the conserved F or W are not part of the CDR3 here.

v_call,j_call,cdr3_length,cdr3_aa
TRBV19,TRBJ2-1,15,ASSIGLAGGPRNEQF
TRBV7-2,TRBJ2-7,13,ASSLVGGPDYEQY
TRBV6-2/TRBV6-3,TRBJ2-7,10,ASSYPVREQY
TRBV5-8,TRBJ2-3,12,ASSLIGEGDTQY
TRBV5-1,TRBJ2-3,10,APTGNTDTQY
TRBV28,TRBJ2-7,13,ASSPSVTLRYEQY
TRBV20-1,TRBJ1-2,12,SAPEAANLYGYT
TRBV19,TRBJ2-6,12,ASNGASGANVLT
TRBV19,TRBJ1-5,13,VSSSSYNQHQPQH
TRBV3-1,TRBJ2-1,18,ASSQEIGHGRTSSYNEQF
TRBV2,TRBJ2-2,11,ASSAVYTGELF
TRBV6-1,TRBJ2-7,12,ASSEVWGPYEQY
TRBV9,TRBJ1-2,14,ASSVEGGSLNYGFT
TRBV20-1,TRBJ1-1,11,SARGQWNTEAF
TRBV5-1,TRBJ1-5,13,ASSLDGTPNQPQH
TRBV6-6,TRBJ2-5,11,ASSYSTLETQY
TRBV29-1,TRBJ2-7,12,SVEDLGNHYEQY
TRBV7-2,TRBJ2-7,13,ASSHPGQGSYEQY
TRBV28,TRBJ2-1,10,ASSGTNNEQF
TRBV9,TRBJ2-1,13,ASSVERLADNEQF
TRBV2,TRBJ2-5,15,ASNRASGRRSQETQY
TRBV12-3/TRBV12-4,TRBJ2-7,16,ASSRGTSGRSRSYEQY
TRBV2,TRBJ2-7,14,ASSEEEEREGEEQY
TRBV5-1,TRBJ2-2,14,ASSSTGGAYTGELF
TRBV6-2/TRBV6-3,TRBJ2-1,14,ASSFRATSSYNEQF
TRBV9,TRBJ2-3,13,ASSTTLDSTDTQY
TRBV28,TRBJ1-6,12,ASRGSVYNSPLH
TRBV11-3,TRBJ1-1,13,ASSRDRGYKPEAF
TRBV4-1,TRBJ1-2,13,ASSQDEGHNYGYT
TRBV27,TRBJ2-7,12,ASGGTVSSYEQY
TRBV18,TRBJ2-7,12,ASSPPGTGNEQY
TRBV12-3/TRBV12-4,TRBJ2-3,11,ASSSLAGDTQY
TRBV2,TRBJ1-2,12,ASGPQGASYGYT
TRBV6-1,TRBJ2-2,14,ASSAGLAGDTGELF
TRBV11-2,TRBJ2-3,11,ASSLDRGTRWY
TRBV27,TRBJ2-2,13,ASSGGRQNTGELF
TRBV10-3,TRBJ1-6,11,AIRGTAGSPLH
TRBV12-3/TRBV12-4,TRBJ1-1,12,ASSRVYRGTEAF
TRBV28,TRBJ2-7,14,ASSLVADTPLYEQY
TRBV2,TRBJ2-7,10,ASTRTAYEQY
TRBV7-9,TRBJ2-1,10,ASSFRGGKQF
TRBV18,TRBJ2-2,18,ASSKGQGDGRNTNTGELF
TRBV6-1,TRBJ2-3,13,ASSDTGSGADTQY
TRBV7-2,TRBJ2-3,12,ASSLVDSTDTQY
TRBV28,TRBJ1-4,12,ASSSSGGSEKLF
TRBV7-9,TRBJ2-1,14,ASSTLQRGYYNEQF
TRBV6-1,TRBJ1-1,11,ASKIGGNTEAF
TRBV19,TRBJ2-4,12,ASSRLMARNIQY